Here is one T cell receptor beta chain with its context. The sample is drawn from a study of T cell changes during pregnancy in multiple sclerosis. Only in-frame clones appear in the TCRdb table, and some are missing; sequencing was by immunoSEQ multiplex PCR. The sample holds approximately 44,000 clones, 80% to 95% seen once. The CDR3 loop spans 11 amino acids. The V end lost 6 bases, the J end lost 2 bases, and 8 bases lay between the germline ends. Germline assignment: CDR1 DFQATT and CDR2 SNEGSKA (reference sequence). Here the sequenced sample was CD4+ T cells from peripheral blood mononuclear cells, taken before pregnancy. This chain uses TRBV20-1 with TRBJ2-7; no definite D call. The clonotype originates from a female donor with multiple sclerosis, enrolled in a pregnancy study. The CDR3 protein is CSARTTYEQYF. The CDR3 DNA reads TGCAGTGCCCGTACAACCTACGAGCAGTACTTC.